This T cell receptor beta chain was captured in a study of beta chain features in type 1 diabetes. Notes on the study in general: Junctions at VDJ sites from type 1 diabetes patients had fewer insertions and more deletions.

Since all of the isolated RNA was reverse transcribed, expressed TCRB transcripts were what got sequenced. Sequencing used immunoSEQ multiplex PCR; TCRdb keeps in-frame clones, though not all of them. This sample yields tens of thousands of clones, of which approximately 49% are seen a single time; about 0.25% belongs to the top ten. Points on this clone: The antigen is undetermined.

CD45RO/CCR7/CD25/CD127/CD95/CD27 sorting isolated CD4+ naive, central memory, regulatory and stem cell-like memory cells. V was shortened by 3 bases and J by 0 bases, with 15 bases between the two germline ends. Germline V CDR1 and CDR2: LNHDA, SQIVND (reference sequence). The CDR3 has 17 amino acids. The material sequenced was stem cell memory CD4+ T cells from blood. The V call is TRBV19, the J call TRBJ2-1, with unresolved D. The sequence came from a young woman in good health. This chain's CDR3 is CASSIVALRSSYNEQFF. The CDR3 nucleotides read TGTGCCAGTAGTATCGTCGCGCTCCGGAGCTCCTACAATGAGCAGTTCTTC.